What follows describes a single TCR beta chain. The sample comes from a study of blood T cell repertoires in COVID-19. Trimming removed 6 bases at V and 2 bases at J, with 10 bases between. Germline V gene lookup returns CDR1 LNHDA and CDR2 SQIVND (reference sequence). The CDR3 sequence is 14 residues long. Assay used: immunoSEQ multiplex PCR; TCRdb lists only in-frame clones, some missing. The profile shows under 250,000 clones, around nine tenths of them singletons. The sequencing sample was made of peripheral blood. The chain carries TRBV19 and TRBJ2-2, with D unresolved. The receptor was derived from a woman in her sixties or seventies who had recovered from COVID-19. The CDR3, as DNA: TGTGCCAGTAGACCGGGTCACAACACCGGGGAGCTGTTTTTT. This sequence encodes CASRPGHNTGELFF. Full variable domain (remainder filled in from reference TRBV19 and TRBJ2-2): DGGITQSPKYLFRKEGQNVTLSCEQNLNHDAMYWYRQDPGQGLRLIYYSQIVNDFQKGDIAEGYSVSREKKESFPLTVTSAQKNPTAFYLCASRPGHNTGELFFGEGSRLTVL.